This T cell receptor beta chain came from a study of T cell responses to AZD1222 COVID-19 vaccine. The table came from immunoSEQ multiplex PCR; TCRdb's copy has only in-frame clones and leaves some out. This sample has around 130,000 clones, with 91% found just once. CDR3 length: 10 amino acids. Deletions cut 4 bases from V and 4 bases from J, with 4 bases between. CDR1 DFQATT and CDR2 SNEGSKA come from the germline V gene (reference sequence). This clone came up once. The V call is TRBV20-1, the J call TRBJ2-5; no reliable D call. The sequencing here drew on peripheral blood, taken 28 days after the second AZD1222 dose. The TCR was taken from an adult who received the AZD1222 COVID-19 vaccine. DNA for the CDR3: TGCAGTGCTATGGGAGAGACCCAGTACTTC. This encodes CSAMGETQYF.